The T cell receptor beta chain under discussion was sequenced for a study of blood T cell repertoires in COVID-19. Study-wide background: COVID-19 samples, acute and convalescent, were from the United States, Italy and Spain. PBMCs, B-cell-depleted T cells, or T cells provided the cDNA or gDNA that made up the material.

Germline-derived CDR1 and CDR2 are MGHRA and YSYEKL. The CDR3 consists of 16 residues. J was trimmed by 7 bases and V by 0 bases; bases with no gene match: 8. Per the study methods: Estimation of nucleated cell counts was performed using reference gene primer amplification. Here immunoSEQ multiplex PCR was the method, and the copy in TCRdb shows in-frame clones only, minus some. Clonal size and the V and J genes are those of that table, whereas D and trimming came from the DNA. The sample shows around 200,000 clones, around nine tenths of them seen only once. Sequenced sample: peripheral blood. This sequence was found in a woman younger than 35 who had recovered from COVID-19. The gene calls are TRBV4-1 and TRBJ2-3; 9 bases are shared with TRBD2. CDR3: CASSQDFAGGRNTQYF. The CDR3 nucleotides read TGCGCCAGCAGCCAAGATTTCGCGGGAGGGCGGAATACGCAGTATTTT.